Presented here are 26 T cell receptor beta chains from one specimen sequenced in a study of glioma-infiltrating T cells. The iRepertoire nested amplicon-rescue multiplex PCR amplified TCR alpha and beta CDR3s from RNA. Each CDR3 protein is one row after TCRdb ran MiXCR on the multiplex PCR reads. The sample has roughly 100,000 distinct CDR3 sequences, around 31% seen once; the top ten hold less than 55%. The specimen was glioma tissue, nonneoplastic brain tissue, or PBMCs (not recorded which). Receptors originate from a human donor with low-grade glioma or glioblastoma, undergoing nonglioma brain surgery, or in good health (not recorded which).

A note on this clonotype: A much larger clone sits a single nucleotide away, making a read error possible. This chain uses TRBV20-1 with TRBJ1-2; D remains unclear. This CDR3 region has 12 residues. Germline V lookup: CDR1 DFQATT, CDR2 SNEGSKA (reference sequence). The CDR3 DNA follows: TGCGGTGCTCCTCCGCGGTTTTATGGCTACACCTTC. Translating gives CGAPPRFYGYTF.

Concerning this clonotype itself: A single base separates this from a much larger clone, so it may be a read error. The V call is TRBV2, the J call TRBJ2-1; TRBD2 might be the D (5 bases). This CDR3 comprises 16 residues. In germline, CDR1 is SNHLY, CDR2 FYNNEI. The CDR3 sequence is CASSPPLAQNDNEKFF. CDR3 bases: TGTGCCAGCAGCCCCCCCCTAGCCCAAAACGACAATGAGAAGTTCTTC.

Of note for this clonotype: This may arise from a read error, as a much more abundant clone is one base away. This sequence joins TRBV20-1 and TRBJ2-1; 7 bases map to TRBD1. The germline gives CDR1 DFQATT, CDR2 SNEGSKA (reference sequence). CDR3 length equals 15 residues. Trimming removed 3 bases from V and 5 bases from J; junction bases left unmatched: 10. The CDR3 DNA reads TGCAGTGCTAGGCCCCTCGGGACAGCCGACAATGAGCAGTTCTTC. This codes for CSARPLGTADNEQFF.

V is TRBV4-1 and J is TRBJ2-5; possibly TRBD1 or TRBD2 for D (5 bases each). V was cut by 0 bases and J by 5 bases, with 16 bases left in between. The germline gives CDR1 MGHRA, CDR2 YSYEKL. The CDR3 has 16 residues. This chain's CDR3 is CASSQDGTNLLETQYF. DNA of the CDR3: TGCGCCAGCAGCCAAGATGGGACCAACCTCCTGGAGACCCAGTACTTC.

The rearrangement links TRBV3-1 to TRBJ1-2; 7 nucleotides agree with TRBD1. The germline gives CDR1 LGHDT, CDR2 YNNKEL (reference sequence). V was clipped by 4 bases and J by 8 bases; unmatched bases: 19. This CDR3 region has 17 residues. The CDR3 DNA reads as TGTGCCAGCAGCCGAGATGGGCTGGACAGGTCCAGGTCGGGCTACACCTTC. Protein: CASSRDGLDRSRSGYTF.

In this sample, this clonotype turned up many times. The rearrangement links TRBV7-2 to TRBJ2-3, with D perhaps given as TRBD1 or TRBD2 (6 bases each). This CDR3 has 16 amino acids. Germline values: CDR1 SGHTA, CDR2 FQGNSA. Trimming took 3 bases from V and 2 from J, leaving 15 bases between them. The DNA for the CDR3 is TGTGCCAGCAGCTTTAGACCCGGGGGCCTCACAGATACGCAGTATTTT. Its translation: CASSFRPGGLTDTQYF.

The rearrangement uses TRBV20-1 and TRBJ2-3; the D gene could be TRBD1 or TRBD2 (6 bases each). The V gene lost 8 bases and the J gene lost 3 bases, with 15 bases spanning the gap. This CDR3 has 13 residues. Germline assignment: CDR1 DFQATT and CDR2 SNEGSKA (reference sequence). The chain's CDR3 is CSPVKGGTDTQYF. CDR3 nucleotide sequence: TGCAGTCCCGTTAAGGGGGGAACAGATACGCAGTATTTT.

This sequence joins TRBV10-3 and TRBJ2-7; possibly TRBD1 for D (5 bases). In germline, CDR1 is ENHRY, CDR2 SYGVKD. V shed 10 bases and J shed 5 bases, with 12 bases lying between them. This CDR3 is built from 11 residues. The CDR3 loop is CATYTRDEQYF. In DNA, the CDR3 is TGTGCCACTTATACCAGGGACGAGCAGTACTTC.

This clonotype was picked up many times. The chain joins TRBV6-1 to TRBJ2-1; D might be TRBD1 or TRBD2, each matching 5 bases. Germline V gene data show CDR1 as MNHNS and CDR2 as SASEGT. V was shortened by 6 bases and J by 8 bases, with 11 bases between the two germline ends. This CDR3 has 12 amino acids. In DNA, the CDR3 is TGTGCCAGCAGCCCCTCGGGACATGAGCAGTTCTTC. It encodes CASSPSGHEQFF.

J is TRBJ1-1 and V is TRBV7-2; a possible D gene is TRBD1 (5 bases). The CDR3 is 15 amino acids. CDR1 and CDR2 from the germline V gene are SGHTA and FQGNSA. The V end lost 1 base, the J end lost 10 bases, and 19 bases lay between the germline ends. The CDR3 sequence: CASSLGLGPGGSAFF. For the CDR3, the DNA is TGTGCCAGCAGCTTAGGACTAGGTCCGGGGGGATCAGCTTTCTTT.

This clonotype was seen repeatedly, ten times or more. CDR3 sequence reads: CASSSGQQETQYF. The CDR3 DNA is TGTGCCAGCAGTTCCGGACAGCAAGAGACCCAGTACTTC. V gene TRBV28 combines with J gene TRBJ2-5; the D gene is possibly TRBD1 (6 bases). CDR3 length: 13 residues. The germline V gene has CDR1 MDHEN and CDR2 SYDVKM. The V gene lost 4 bases and the J gene lost 2 bases, with 8 bases spanning the gap. Filled out from reference TRBV28 and TRBJ2-5, the complete variable domain reads DVKVTQSSRYLVKRTGEKVFLECVQDMDHENMFWYRQDPGLGLRLIYFSYDVKMKEKGDIPEGYSVSREKKERFSLILESASTNQTSMYLCASSSGQQETQYFGPGTRLLVL.

The V and J genes are TRBV6-5 and TRBJ1-1; the D is unclear. CDR3 length equals 14 residues. Germline CDR1 is MNHEY and CDR2 is SVGAGI. Here the CDR3 DNA reads TGTTCCATCAGTTATCCTGGCGAGAACACTGAAGCTTTCTTT. This codes for CSISYPGENTEAFF.

The J gene is TRBJ1-6, the V gene TRBV5-1; D remains unclear. This CDR3 contains 13 residues. Germline V gives CDR1 SGHRS, CDR2 YFSETQ. Trimming shortened V by 4 bases and J by 7 bases, and 9 bases separated the two germline ends. CDR3 DNA: TGCGCCAGCAGCGCCGAAGAGAATTCACCCCTCCACTTT. It is translated as CASSAEENSPLHF.

At least ten counts were recorded for this clonotype. The CDR3 region is CASSSARGTETQYF. CDR3 DNA sequence: TGTGCCAGCAGTTCGGCCAGGGGAACAGAGACCCAGTACTTC. The V gene is TRBV6-1, the J gene TRBJ2-5, with D maybe TRBD1 (6 bases). The CDR3 is 14 residues long. Germline values: CDR1 MNHNS, CDR2 SASEGT. Trimming shortened V by 5 bases and J by 4 bases, and 14 bases separated the two germline ends.

This clonotype was picked up a small number of times. The chain joins TRBV9 to TRBJ2-7; D may be TRBD1 (7 bases). The DNA end is a closer match to TRBJ2-5, so the J assignment may be wrong. This CDR3 is 12 amino acids long. Germline CDR1 reads SGDLS; CDR2 reads YYNGEE. Written as DNA, the CDR3 is TGTGCCAGCAGCGGTCAGGGGGGGACCCAGTACTTC. This encodes CASSGQGGTQYF.

The sample holds many counts of this clonotype. The rearrangement joins TRBV6-6 to TRBJ2-5; D is undetermined. V lost 0 bases to trimming and J lost 3 bases, with 11 bases between them. CDR1 MNHNY and CDR2 SVGAGI come from the germline V gene (reference sequence). This CDR3 is built from 15 residues. As DNA, the CDR3 is TGTGCCAGCAGTTACTCGGGTTCCCAAAAAGAGACCCAGTACTTC. Protein sequence: CASSYSGSQKETQYF.

This clonotype has a handful of counts. The chain employs TRBV12-3 or TRBV12-4 and TRBJ2-5, with 7 bases identical to TRBD1. Trimming cost V 11 bases and J 3 bases; bases outside gene matches: 6. The CDR3 sequence is 12 residues long. Here the CDR3 DNA reads TGTGCCTCCGGGACAGCAAAAGAGACCCAGTACTTC. It yields the protein CASGTAKETQYF.

V gene TRBV30 combines with J gene TRBJ2-5, with D perhaps given as TRBD1 or TRBD2 (5 bases each). The CDR3 totals 13 residues. Germline CDR1 reads GTSNPN; CDR2 reads SVGIG (reference sequence). V was pared by 2 bases and J by 5 bases, with 12 bases between. In DNA, the CDR3 is TGTGCCTGGAGTCTCCGGGGCGGGGAGACCCAGTACTTC. Translating gives CAWSLRGGETQYF.

The CDR3 region has the DNA TGTGCCAGCAGCGGAGACAGGGTAGACACTGAAGCTTTCTTT. As protein: CASSGDRVDTEAFF. The V and J genes are TRBV5-4 and TRBJ1-1, with TRBD1 matching over 7 bases. CDR3 length equals 14 residues. Germline V gene lookup returns CDR1 SGHNT and CDR2 YYREEE (reference sequence). The ends lost 4 bases at V and 3 bases at J; junction bases unmatched: 6.

This clonotype was found many times. The chain joins TRBV7-2 to TRBJ1-2; the match to TRBD1 covers 8 bases. Trimming took 5 bases from V and 5 from J; bases not matched to a gene: 10. There are 15 residues in the CDR3. Germline lookup yields CDR1 SGHTA and CDR2 FQGNSA. This CDR3 is CASSPDRGLWYGYTF. Here the CDR3 DNA reads TGTGCCAGCAGCCCTGACAGGGGATTATGGTATGGCTACACCTTC.

This clonotype was seen ten or more times. The chain recombines TRBV7-9 with TRBJ1-6; TRBD1 matches 8 bases. The CDR3 has 14 amino acids. The germline V gene has CDR1 SEHNR and CDR2 FQNEAQ (reference sequence). V was clipped by 5 bases and J by 7 bases; unmatched bases: 4. CDR3 amino acids: CASSQGQANSPLHF. In DNA, the CDR3 is TGTGCCAGCAGCCAGGGACAGGCGAATTCACCCCTCCACTTT.

This clonotype was recorded many times. The chain joins TRBV20-1 to TRBJ1-5, with D unclear. The CDR3 is made up of 15 amino acids. Trimming left V 5 bases short and J 0 bases short, with 14 bases between. CDR1 is DFQATT and CDR2 is SNEGSKA in the germline V gene (reference sequence). The CDR3 nucleotides read TGCAGTGCTCCCTCGTCGCGGGGTAGCAATCAGCCCCAGCATTTT. It specifies CSAPSSRGSNQPQHF.

Many counts were recorded for this clonotype. The chain combines TRBV2 with TRBJ1-1, with a weak D call TRBD1 (5 bases). CDR1 is SNHLY and CDR2 is FYNNEI in the germline V gene. The CDR3 is 14 residues long. Trimming took off 4 bases at V and 5 bases at J, with 14 bases between the two ends. The CDR3 is CASSGWGGRTEAFF. DNA of the CDR3: TGTGCCAGCAGTGGTTGGGGGGGTAGGACTGAAGCTTTCTTT.

Regarding this clonotype: The junction shows a germline mismatch at one end, possibly a read error. The chain is built from TRBV6-5 and TRBJ2-7; the match to TRBD1 covers 9 bases. The CDR3 runs to 16 residues. Per germline, CDR1 MNHEY and CDR2 SVGAGI. DNA of the CDR3: TGCGCCAGCAGTGAGAAAATGGGACAGGGACGGTACGAGCAGTACTTC. Translating gives CASSEKMGQGRYEQYF.

At least ten counts were recorded for this clonotype. The gene calls are TRBV6-1 and TRBJ2-1; a weak D match, TRBD2 (6 bases). This CDR3 has 16 amino acids. Germline assignment: CDR1 MNHNS and CDR2 SASEGT. With 6 bases removed from V and 3 bases from J, the gap between germline ends came to 18 bases. The CDR3 DNA is TGTGCCAGCAGCTCTCCGCCCGGGGGATTCTACAATGAGCAGTTCTTC. It codes for CASSSPPGGFYNEQFF.

A few counts support this clonotype. Given a much more abundant clone one base away, this may be a read error. Likely a read error: the CDR3 ends without its conserved phenylalanine or tryptophan. The chain recombines TRBV7-2 with TRBJ2-1; perhaps TRBD1 as D (5 bases). Deletions cut 1 base from V and 4 bases from J, with 11 bases between. Germline CDR1 SGHTA, CDR2 FQGNSA. This CDR3 region has 15 residues. CDR3 region: CASSLEGRGYNEQFL. The CDR3 DNA sequence: TGTGCCAGCAGCTTAGAGGGAAGGGGATACAATGAGCAGTTCCTC.